These 31 T cell receptor beta chains came from one sample sequenced in a study of T cells after yellow fever vaccination. TCRdb re-derived calls from the 5' RACE reads in MiXCR, one entry per CDR3 protein. Here the sample spans roughly 180,000 distinct CDR3 sequences, 5.5% to 7.5% being singletons. The sample consisted of CD4+ T cells sorted from PBMCs, taken on the day of the first yellow fever vaccination. The receptors derive from a man younger than 30 who received the YFV17D yellow fever vaccine.

There are a few counts of this clonotype. V gene TRBV5-1 combines with J gene TRBJ2-3; tentatively, D is TRBD2 (7 bases). V was clipped by 0 bases and J by 3 bases, with 14 bases between them. There are 16 residues in the CDR3. In germline, CDR1 is SGHRS, CDR2 YFSETQ. This CDR3 reads CASSLGGGEGTDTQYF. DNA for the CDR3: TGCGCCAGCAGCTTGGGCGGGGGCGAGGGGACAGATACGCAGTATTTT.

This clonotype was counted ten times or more. The chain is built from TRBV9 and TRBJ2-3; D is uncertain. V shed 1 base and J shed 6 bases, with 12 bases lying between them. This CDR3 is built from 14 residues. The germline V gene encodes CDR1 SGDLS and CDR2 YYNGEE. The CDR3 sequence: CASSVLSIEDTQYF. CDR3 coding DNA: TGTGCCAGCAGCGTACTAAGCATCGAGGATACGCAGTATTTT.

This chain uses TRBV5-1 with TRBJ1-6; 7 positions match TRBD1. In germline, CDR1 is SGHRS, CDR2 YFSETQ. This CDR3 has 15 amino acids. J lost 7 bases, V lost 4 bases, and 8 bases had no gene match. This CDR3 reads CASSEGGQSNSPLHF. The CDR3 region has the DNA TGCGCCAGCAGCGAGGGGGGACAGTCGAATTCACCCCTCCACTTT.

This sequence joins TRBV6-1 and TRBJ2-1, with no clear D. Germline CDR1 is MNHNS and CDR2 is SASEGT. The CDR3 runs to 14 residues. The ends were cut back, 6 bases at V and 0 bases at J, with 9 bases in the middle. As DNA, the CDR3 is TGTGCCAGCAGCGTACAGAGCTCCTACAATGAGCAGTTCTTC. It encodes CASSVQSSYNEQFF.

This clonotype came up many times. This chain links TRBV9 with TRBJ2-1; D remains unclear. Trimming took off 4 bases at V and 0 bases at J, with 14 bases between the two ends. This CDR3 contains 16 residues. CDR1 and CDR2 from the germline V gene are SGDLS and YYNGEE. CDR3 in amino acids: CASSKGGQSSYNEQFF. In DNA form, the CDR3 reads TGTGCCAGCAGCAAGGGTGGTCAGAGCTCCTACAATGAGCAGTTCTTC.

The sample holds a few counts of this clonotype. The chain is built from TRBV4-3 and TRBJ2-1; D may be TRBD2 (5 bases). Germline V gene lookup returns CDR1 LGHNA and CDR2 YSLEER. Trimming took off 1 base at V and 2 bases at J, with 12 bases between the two ends. The CDR3 runs to 16 residues. CDR3 region: CASSQGGGLTYNEQFF. CDR3 coding DNA: TGCGCCAGCAGCCAAGGTGGAGGCCTAACCTACAATGAGCAGTTCTTC.

This chain joins TRBV24-1 and TRBJ2-3, with D unresolved. Trimming removed 4 bases at V and 5 bases at J, with 9 bases between. CDR3 length equals 13 residues. CDR1 and CDR2 (germline): KGHDR, SFDVKD. The CDR3 reads CATSDPFRDTQYF. CDR3 in DNA: TGTGCCACCAGTGACCCGTTCCGAGATACGCAGTATTTT.

This clonotype came up many times. V and J are TRBV20-1 and TRBJ1-6; no clear D gene. V was pared by 3 bases and J by 10 bases, with 13 bases between. The CDR3 loop spans 13 amino acids. Germline CDR1 DFQATT, CDR2 SNEGSKA (reference sequence). Written as DNA, the CDR3 is TGCAGTGCTAGTGGAGGGATGGAATCACCCCTCCACTTT. It is translated as CSASGGMESPLHF.

There are many counts of this clonotype. One end of the junction does not line up with germline, which may come from a read error. The rearrangement links TRBV5-1 to TRBJ2-3, with 7 bases identical to TRBD1. Per germline, CDR1 SGHRS and CDR2 YFSETQ. The CDR3 consists of 15 residues. CDR3 sequence reads: CASSPGQLSTDTKYF. CDR3 nucleotides: TGCGCCAGCAGCCCGGGACAGCTAAGCACAGATACGAAGTATTTT.

This clonotype appeared many times. The J gene is TRBJ1-5, the V gene TRBV6-2 or TRBV6-3, with a possible D match to TRBD1 (5 bases). Germline lookup yields CDR1 MNHEY and CDR2 SVGEGT. CDR3 size: 16 residues. The V end was cut by 5 bases, the J end by 1 base, with 15 bases between. CDR3 nucleotides: TGTGCCAGCAGTCAGATACACGGGGCGAGCAATCAGCCCCAGCATTTT. As protein: CASSQIHGASNQPQHF.

The sample holds many counts of this clonotype. The chain uses TRBV28 and TRBJ1-1; TRBD1 might be the D (5 bases). Germline V lookup: CDR1 MDHEN, CDR2 SYDVKM. There are 12 residues in the CDR3. V lost 3 bases, J lost 7 bases, and 9 bases lay in between. The CDR3: CASSFRGSEAFF. CDR3 DNA sequence: TGTGCCAGCAGTTTTCGGGGGAGTGAAGCTTTCTTT.

This clonotype was counted at least ten times. The chain carries TRBV18 and TRBJ2-7; 12 bases are shared with TRBD1. The CDR3 has 16 amino acids. The germline V gene encodes CDR1 KGHSH and CDR2 LQKENI. V was pared by 4 bases and J by 1 base, with 5 bases of the junction left unmatched. The chain's CDR3 is CASSQGQGAGSYEQYV. The CDR3 coding sequence is TGTGCCAGCTCACAGGGACAGGGGGCCGGATCCTACGAGCAGTACGTC.

The sample holds many counts of this clonotype. The CDR3 reads CASSNSAGGFTGELFF. CDR3 sequence (DNA): TGTGCCAGCAGCAATTCAGCGGGGGGTTTCACCGGGGAGCTGTTTTTT. The chain recombines TRBV9 with TRBJ2-2, with TRBD2 identical over 9 bases. Losses at the gene ends were 4 bases for V and 4 bases for J; bases not matched to a gene: 8. The CDR3 sequence is 16 residues long. Germline V CDR1 and CDR2: SGDLS, YYNGEE.

The sample holds many counts of this clonotype. The chain recombines TRBV4-3 with TRBJ2-5; no clear D gene. CDR1 LGHNA and CDR2 YSLEER come from the germline V gene. This CDR3 spans 14 amino acids. V dropped 1 base and J dropped 7 bases, with 13 bases sitting between them. The CDR3 DNA reads as TGCGCCAGCAGCCAAGTATTAGAAGTCGGGACCCAGTACTTC. This translates into CASSQVLEVGTQYF.

There are many counts of this clonotype. The V and J genes are TRBV12-3 or TRBV12-4 and TRBJ1-2, with a possible D match to TRBD1 (6 bases). CDR3 length: 15 residues. V was pared by 1 base and J by 3 bases, with 12 bases between. DNA of the CDR3: TGTGCCAGCAGTTTAGTGGGGGCGGCGGACTATGGCTACACCTTC. Protein sequence: CASSLVGAADYGYTF.

The sample holds many counts of this clonotype. The chain couples TRBV27 to TRBJ2-7, with 8 bases identical to TRBD1. V dropped 8 bases and J dropped 6; count of bases not matched to a gene: 18. The germline V gene encodes CDR1 MNHEY and CDR2 SMNVEV (reference sequence). The CDR3 has 16 amino acids. CDR3 DNA sequence: TGTGCCAGCCTGAGAGAACCGGGACAGGAGCCCTCCGAGCAGTACGTC. It is translated as CASLREPGQEPSEQYV.

The chain recombines TRBV7-2 with TRBJ2-5, with 10 bases matching TRBD2. J was trimmed by 5 bases and V by 5 bases; bases with no gene match: 8. Germline CDR1 SGHTA, CDR2 FQGNSA. CDR3 length equals 15 residues. In DNA form, the CDR3 reads TGTGCCAGCAGCCCCCCCTCGACTAGCGGGGAGACCCAGTACTTC. As protein: CASSPPSTSGETQYF.

In regard to this clonotype: This may come from a read error, since a much larger clone is one base off. The chain couples TRBV20-1 to TRBJ2-3; D is undetermined. Trimming shortened V by 4 bases and J by 8 bases, and 16 bases separated the two germline ends. CDR3 size: 13 residues. Germline V gene data show CDR1 as DFQATT and CDR2 as SNEGSKA (reference sequence). CDR3 coding DNA: TGCAGTGCTACGGGTGGGCGAGCATTTACGCAGTATTTT. Translation: CSATGGRAFTQYF.

This clonotype was seen repeatedly, ten times or more. The V and J genes are TRBV28 and TRBJ2-7; D possibly uses TRBD1 or TRBD2 (5 bases each). V lost 5 bases and J 2 bases, leaving 16 bases between the germline ends. The CDR3 loop spans 15 amino acids. Germline-derived CDR1 and CDR2 are MDHEN and SYDVKM. Written as DNA, the CDR3 is TGTGCCAGCAGTACCGGAGGTGTAGGGGCCTACGAGCAGTACGTC. Residues: CASSTGGVGAYEQYV.

This clonotype was recorded at least ten times. This chain joins TRBV7-9 and TRBJ1-5; TRBD1 matches at 7 bases. This CDR3 is built from 13 residues. In germline, CDR1 is SEHNR, CDR2 FQNEAQ (reference sequence). Trimming cost V 6 bases and J 4 bases; bases outside gene matches: 3. The CDR3 sequence is CASSSTGNQPQHF. In DNA form, the CDR3 reads TGTGCCAGCAGTTCGACAGGGAATCAGCCCCAGCATTTT.

This clonotype has a count of ten or more. The chain employs TRBV5-1 and TRBJ2-5; 7 bases map to TRBD1. Germline CDR1 is SGHRS and CDR2 is YFSETQ. Germline trimming cut 0 bases from V and 3 bases from J; bases unmatched to any gene: 5. The CDR3 runs 15 residues. This chain's CDR3 is CASSLGRTGEETQYF. CDR3 sequence (DNA): TGCGCCAGCAGCTTGGGACGAACAGGGGAAGAGACCCAGTACTTC.

This clonotype has ten or more counts. The chain recombines TRBV27 with TRBJ2-3; 12 bases align to TRBD2. V trimming: 7 bases; J trimming: 0 bases; junction bases outside the gene matches: 14. The CDR3 extends over 19 amino acids. CDR1 is MNHEY and CDR2 is SMNVEV in the germline V gene (reference sequence). CDR3 sequence (DNA): TGTGCCAGCAAGGGAGCTCCGGGGACTAGCGGGCAAAGCACAGATACGCAGTATTTT. Translated: CASKGAPGTSGQSTDTQYF.

This clonotype was picked up many times. The chain links TRBV4-1 to TRBJ2-4; 11 bases match TRBD2. Germline CDR1 MGHRA, CDR2 YSYEKL. Unmatched junction bases numbered 12, after V lost 4 bases and J lost 7 bases. CDR3 length: 17 residues. The CDR3 coding sequence is TGCGCCAGCAGCCCGGGACTAGCGGTCCTGAAGGGTAACATTCAGTACTTC. Its protein product is CASSPGLAVLKGNIQYF.

This clonotype was observed many times. J is TRBJ2-1 and V is TRBV5-6; D is unresolved. The CDR3 length is 14 residues. V lost 4 bases and J 6 bases, leaving 14 bases between the germline ends. The germline gives CDR1 SGHDT, CDR2 YYEEEE. The CDR3 reads CASSQKTVSNEQFF. CDR3 coding DNA: TGTGCCAGCAGCCAAAAAACAGTATCCAATGAGCAGTTCTTC.

In this sample, this clonotype turned up many times. This chain uses TRBV10-3 with TRBJ2-7; 7 nucleotides align to TRBD1. Losses at the gene ends were 8 bases for V and 4 bases for J; bases not matched to a gene: 14. The CDR3 contains 15 residues. Germline values: CDR1 ENHRY, CDR2 SYGVKD. CDR3 residues: CAIRSGDSKGYEQYF. CDR3 nucleotide sequence: TGTGCCATCCGGAGTGGGGACAGTAAGGGGTACGAGCAGTACTTC.

This clonotype showed up many times. The CDR3 reads CASSLYGGGGVPGANVLTF. The CDR3 nucleotides read TGTGCCAGCAGCTTATACGGCGGGGGGGGAGTACCTGGGGCCAACGTCCTGACTTTC. The genes are TRBV11-2 and TRBJ2-6, with 9 bases fitting TRBD2. Losses at the gene ends were 2 bases for V and 2 bases for J; bases not matched to a gene: 10. Germline-derived CDR1 and CDR2 are SGHAT and FQNNGV. The CDR3 sequence is 19 residues long.

This clonotype showed up many times. The J gene is TRBJ2-3, the V gene TRBV10-3, with 7 positions matching TRBD2. J lost 3 bases, V lost 6 bases, and 3 bases had no gene match. CDR1 is ENHRY, CDR2 SYGVKD, per germline. CDR3 size: 13 residues. DNA of the CDR3: TGTGCCATCAGGCGGGGGATTACAGATACGCAGTATTTT. Translated: CAIRRGITDTQYF.

The V gene is TRBV7-2, the J gene TRBJ1-2, with D perhaps matching TRBD1 (6 bases). CDR3 length equals 14 residues. The V gene lost 1 base and the J gene lost 6 bases, with 12 bases spanning the gap. Germline lookup yields CDR1 SGHTA and CDR2 FQGNSA. DNA for the CDR3: TGTGCCAGCAGCTTAGATTGGGGGGCTCATGGCTACACCTTC. This translates into CASSLDWGAHGYTF.

This clonotype has only a few counts. The chain uses TRBV7-2 and TRBJ2-7; D possibly corresponds to TRBD2 (5 bases). The V end lost 5 bases, the J end lost 2 bases, and 13 bases lay between the germline ends. There are 14 residues in the CDR3. CDR1 is SGHTA and CDR2 is FQGNSA in the germline V gene. CDR3 nucleotide sequence: TGTGCCAGCAGCCCCGACTGGACTGCCTACGAGCAGTACTTC. Translated: CASSPDWTAYEQYF.

This clonotype was detected a few times. The rearrangement links TRBV4-2 to TRBJ2-2; 15 bases agree with TRBD2. This CDR3 spans 20 amino acids. The V segment lost 3 bases and the J segment 0 bases; nucleotides outside the gene matches: 8. The germline gives CDR1 LGHNA, CDR2 YNFKEQ. This CDR3 is CASSQKPGLAGGSNTGELFF. The DNA of the CDR3 is TGTGCCAGCAGCCAGAAGCCGGGACTAGCGGGGGGCTCGAACACCGGGGAGCTGTTTTTT.

This clonotype was counted many times. The gene calls are TRBV7-9 and TRBJ2-2; D is undetermined. The V end lost 1 base, the J end lost 4 bases, and 19 bases lay between the germline ends. The germline V gene encodes CDR1 SEHNR and CDR2 FQNEAQ (reference sequence). This CDR3 spans 18 amino acids. The CDR3 region is CASSLEEYVPESTGELFF. CDR3 in DNA: TGTGCCAGCAGCTTAGAAGAGTACGTCCCAGAGAGCACCGGGGAGCTGTTTTTT.